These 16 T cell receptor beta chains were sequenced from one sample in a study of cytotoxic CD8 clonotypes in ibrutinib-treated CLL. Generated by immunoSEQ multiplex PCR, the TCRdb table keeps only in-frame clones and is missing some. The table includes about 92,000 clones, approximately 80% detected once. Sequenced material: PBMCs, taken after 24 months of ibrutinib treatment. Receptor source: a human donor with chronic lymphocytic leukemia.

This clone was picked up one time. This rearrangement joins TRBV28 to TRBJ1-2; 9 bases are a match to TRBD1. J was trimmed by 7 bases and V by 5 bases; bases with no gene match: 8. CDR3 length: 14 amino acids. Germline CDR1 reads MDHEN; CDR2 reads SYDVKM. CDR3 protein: CASSPGDRAGGYTF. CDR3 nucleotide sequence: TGTGCCAGCAGTCCAGGGGACAGGGCTGGTGGCTACACCTTC.

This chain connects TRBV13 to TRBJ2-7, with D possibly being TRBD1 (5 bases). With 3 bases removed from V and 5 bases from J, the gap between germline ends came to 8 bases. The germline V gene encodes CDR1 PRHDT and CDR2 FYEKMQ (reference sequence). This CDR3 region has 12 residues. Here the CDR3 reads CASSLDNDEQYF. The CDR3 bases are TGTGCCAGCAGCTTGGACAACGACGAGCAGTACTTC.

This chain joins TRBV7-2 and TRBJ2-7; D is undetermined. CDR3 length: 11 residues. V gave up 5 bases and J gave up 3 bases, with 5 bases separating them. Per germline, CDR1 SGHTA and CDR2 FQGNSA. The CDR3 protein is CASSLRYEQYF. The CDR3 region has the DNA TGTGCCAGCAGCCTGCGCTACGAGCAGTACTTC.

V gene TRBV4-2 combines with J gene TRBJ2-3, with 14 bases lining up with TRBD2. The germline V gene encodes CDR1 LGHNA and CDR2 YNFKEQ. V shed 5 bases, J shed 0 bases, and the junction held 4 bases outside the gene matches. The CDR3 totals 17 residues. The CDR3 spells CASSKGLAGASTDTQYF. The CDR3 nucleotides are TGTGCCAGCAGCAAGGGACTAGCGGGGGCTAGCACAGATACGCAGTATTTT.

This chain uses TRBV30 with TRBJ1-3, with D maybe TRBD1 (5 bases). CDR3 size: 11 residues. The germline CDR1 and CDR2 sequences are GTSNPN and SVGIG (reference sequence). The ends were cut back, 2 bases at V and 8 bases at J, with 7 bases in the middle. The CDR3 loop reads CAWSQGYTIYF. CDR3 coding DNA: TGTGCCTGGAGTCAGGGTTACACCATATATTTT. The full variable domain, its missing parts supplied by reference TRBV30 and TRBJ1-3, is SQTIHQWPATLVQPVGSPLSLECTVEGTSNPNLYWYRQAAGRGLQLLFYSVGIGQISSEVPQNLSASRPQDRQFILSSKKLLLSDSGFYLCAWSQGYTIYFGEGSWLTVV.

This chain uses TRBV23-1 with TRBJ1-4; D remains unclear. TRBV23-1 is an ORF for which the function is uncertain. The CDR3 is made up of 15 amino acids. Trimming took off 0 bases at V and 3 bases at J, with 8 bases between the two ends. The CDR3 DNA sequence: TGCGCCAGCAGTCAATCTGGGGAAGCTAATGAAAAACTGTTTTTT. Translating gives CASSQSGEANEKLFF.

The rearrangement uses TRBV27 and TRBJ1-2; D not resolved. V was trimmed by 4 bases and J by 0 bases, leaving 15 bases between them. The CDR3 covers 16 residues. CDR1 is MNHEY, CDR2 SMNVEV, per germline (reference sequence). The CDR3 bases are TGTGCCAGCAGTTCGCTCGACTTCTCAGCTAACTATGGCTACACCTTC. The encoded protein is CASSSLDFSANYGYTF.

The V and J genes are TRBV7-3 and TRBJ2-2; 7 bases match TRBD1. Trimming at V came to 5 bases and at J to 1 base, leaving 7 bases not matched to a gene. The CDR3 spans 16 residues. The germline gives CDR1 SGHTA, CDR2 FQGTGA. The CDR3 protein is CASSTRQGLNTGELFF. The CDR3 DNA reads TGTGCCAGCAGCACGAGACAGGGCCTGAACACCGGGGAGCTGTTTTTT.

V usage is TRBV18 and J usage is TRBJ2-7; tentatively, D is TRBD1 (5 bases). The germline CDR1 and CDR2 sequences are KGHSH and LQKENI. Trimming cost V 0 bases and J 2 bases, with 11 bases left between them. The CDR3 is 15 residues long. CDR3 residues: CASSPPVAGTYEQYF. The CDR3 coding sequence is TGTGCCAGCTCACCACCCGTGGCAGGGACCTACGAGCAGTACTTC.

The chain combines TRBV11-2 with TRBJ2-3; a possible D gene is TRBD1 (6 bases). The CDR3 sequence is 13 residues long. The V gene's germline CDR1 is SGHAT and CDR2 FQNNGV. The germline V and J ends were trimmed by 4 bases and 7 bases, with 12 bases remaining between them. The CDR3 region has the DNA TGTGCCAGCAGCTCCTCACAGGGAAATACGCAGTATTTT. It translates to CASSSSQGNTQYF.

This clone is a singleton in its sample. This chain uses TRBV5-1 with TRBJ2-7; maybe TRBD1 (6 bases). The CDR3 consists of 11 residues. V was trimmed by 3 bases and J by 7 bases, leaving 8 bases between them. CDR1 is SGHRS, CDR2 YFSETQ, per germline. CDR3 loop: CASSSQGEQYF. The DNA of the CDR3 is TGCGCCAGCAGCTCCCAGGGGGAGCAGTACTTC.

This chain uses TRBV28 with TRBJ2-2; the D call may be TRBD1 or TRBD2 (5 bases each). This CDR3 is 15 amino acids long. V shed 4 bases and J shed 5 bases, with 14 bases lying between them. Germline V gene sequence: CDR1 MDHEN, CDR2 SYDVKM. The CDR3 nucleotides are TGTGCCAGCAGTTCAACATCCGGGGCAACCGGGGAGCTGTTTTTT. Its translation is CASSSTSGATGELFF.

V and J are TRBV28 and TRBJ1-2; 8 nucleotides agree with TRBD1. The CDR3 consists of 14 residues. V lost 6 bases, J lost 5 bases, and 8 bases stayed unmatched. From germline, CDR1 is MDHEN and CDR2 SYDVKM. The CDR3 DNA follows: TGTGCCAGCAGATTCCCGGGACAGGTGTATGGCTACACCTTC. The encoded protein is CASRFPGQVYGYTF.

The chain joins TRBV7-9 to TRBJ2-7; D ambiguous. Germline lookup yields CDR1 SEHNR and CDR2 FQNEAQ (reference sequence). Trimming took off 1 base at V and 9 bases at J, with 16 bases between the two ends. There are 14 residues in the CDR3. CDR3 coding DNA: TGTGCCAGCAGCTTAGTTGGCCAAATAGGGTGGCAGTACTTC. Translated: CASSLVGQIGWQYF.

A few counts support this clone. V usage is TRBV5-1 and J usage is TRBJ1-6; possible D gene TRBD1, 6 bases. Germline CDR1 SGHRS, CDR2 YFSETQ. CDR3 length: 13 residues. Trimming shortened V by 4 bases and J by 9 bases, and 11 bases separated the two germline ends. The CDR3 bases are TGCGCCAGCAGCGGTGGACAGAGTTCACCCCTCCACTTT. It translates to CASSGGQSSPLHF.

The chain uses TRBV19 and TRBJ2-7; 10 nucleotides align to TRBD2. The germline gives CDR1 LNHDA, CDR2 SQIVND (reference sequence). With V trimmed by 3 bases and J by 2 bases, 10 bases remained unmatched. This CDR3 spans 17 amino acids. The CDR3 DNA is TGTGCCAGTAGTATGAGGACTAGCGGCTTACTCGCCTACGAGCAGTACTTC. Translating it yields CASSMRTSGLLAYEQYF.